This is a list of T cell receptor beta chains from one sample in a study of cytomegalovirus exposure and HLA in healthy donors. Libraries were prepared by immunoSEQ multiplex PCR; TCRdb keeps only in-frame clonotypes and omits some of them. The data contain some 140,000 clones, about 83% of them seen just once; the ten biggest clones take up around 3.6%. Material: PBMCs. The source is a woman in her 40s in good health and CMV-seronegative. Both conserved end residues are part of each CDR3. The order of the fields is clone size, J gene, V gene, D gene, CDR3 protein, CDR3 DNA. D genes are given only for firm matches. Part of the rows lack a size; the others show once, few, many or a class for expanded clones.

abundance: .
j_gene: TRBJ2-3
v_gene: TRBV5-4
d_gene: TRBD2
CDR3aa: CASSLVGLAVTDTQYF
CDR3nt: TGTGCCAGCAGCTTGGTTGGACTAGCGGTCACAGATACGCAGTATTTT

abundance: .
j_gene: TRBJ2-1
v_gene: TRBV7-6
d_gene: .
CDR3aa: CASSSPSYNEQFF
CDR3nt: TGTGCCAGCAGCTCCCCTTCCTACAATGAGCAGTTCTTC

abundance: .
j_gene: TRBJ2-5
v_gene: TRBV6-6
d_gene: .
CDR3aa: CASRQQGGIETQYF
CDR3nt: TGTGCCAGCAGGCAACAGGGGGGGATAGAGACCCAGTACTTC

abundance: .
j_gene: TRBJ2-7
v_gene: TRBV7-2
d_gene: TRBD1
CDR3aa: CASSSGTGNHEQYF
CDR3nt: TGTGCCAGCAGCAGCGGGACAGGGAACCACGAGCAGTACTTC

abundance: few
j_gene: TRBJ2-3
v_gene: TRBV7-2
d_gene: TRBD2
CDR3aa: CASSMGLAGGEDTQYF
CDR3nt: TGTGCCAGCAGCATGGGACTAGCGGGGGGTGAAGATACGCAGTATTTT

abundance: .
j_gene: TRBJ2-1
v_gene: TRBV29-1
d_gene: TRBD2
CDR3aa: CSVEGGGIPNNEQFF
CDR3nt: TGCAGCGTTGAGGGCGGGGGAATCCCCAACAATGAGCAGTTCTTC

abundance: .
j_gene: TRBJ2-3
v_gene: TRBV7-9
d_gene: TRBD2
CDR3aa: CASGFGGGTDTQYF
CDR3nt: TGTGCCAGCGGGTTCGGGGGGGGCACAGATACGCAGTATTTT

abundance: .
j_gene: TRBJ2-5
v_gene: TRBV6-5
d_gene: TRBD1
CDR3aa: CASSSGTGGRETQYF
CDR3nt: TGTGCCAGCAGTTCCGGGACAGGGGGCAGGGAGACCCAGTACTTC

abundance: .
j_gene: TRBJ1-5
v_gene: TRBV6-6
d_gene: .
CDR3aa: CASSYSAGRANQPQHF
CDR3nt: TGTGCCAGCAGTTACTCGGCCGGCAGGGCCAATCAGCCCCAGCATTTT

abundance: .
j_gene: TRBJ2-1
v_gene: TRBV7-9
d_gene: TRBD2
CDR3aa: CASSDLAGGPVSNEQFF
CDR3nt: TGTGCCAGCAGCGACCTAGCGGGAGGGCCGGTTTCAAATGAGCAGTTCTTC

abundance: few
j_gene: TRBJ2-2
v_gene: TRBV10-3
d_gene: TRBD2
CDR3aa: CAIPQASGREMNTGELFF
CDR3nt: TGTGCCATCCCCCAGGCTAGCGGGAGGGAGATGAACACCGGGGAGCTGTTTTTT

abundance: .
j_gene: TRBJ2-3
v_gene: TRBV5-1
d_gene: TRBD2
CDR3aa: CASSLNLAGGITDTQYF
CDR3nt: TGCGCCAGCAGCTTAAACTTAGCGGGGGGAATCACAGATACGCAGTATTTT

abundance: .
j_gene: TRBJ1-5
v_gene: TRBV18
d_gene: .
CDR3aa: CASSPSGRGGNQPQHF
CDR3nt: TGTGCCAGCTCACCCAGCGGCCGGGGGGGAAATCAGCCCCAGCATTTT

abundance: once
j_gene: TRBJ1-2
v_gene: TRBV7-9
d_gene: TRBD1
CDR3aa: CASSQGQGGNYGYTF
CDR3nt: TGTGCCAGCAGCCAGGGACAGGGAGGTAACTATGGCTACACCTTC

abundance: few
j_gene: TRBJ2-1
v_gene: TRBV27
d_gene: TRBD2
CDR3aa: CASSTSGGVNEQFF
CDR3nt: TGTGCCAGTTCGACTAGCGGGGGGGTCAATGAGCAGTTCTTC

abundance: .
j_gene: TRBJ1-4
v_gene: TRBV5-4
d_gene: TRBD1
CDR3aa: CASSPGQGRTNEKLFF
CDR3nt: TGTGCCAGCAGCCCGGGACAGGGAAGGACTAATGAAAAACTGTTTTTT

abundance: .
j_gene: TRBJ2-6
v_gene: TRBV10-3
d_gene: TRBD1
CDR3aa: CAIRGDRSSSGANVLTF
CDR3nt: TGTGCCATCAGGGGGGACAGGAGTAGCTCTGGGGCCAACGTCCTGACTTTC

abundance: .
j_gene: TRBJ2-6
v_gene: TRBV30
d_gene: TRBD2
CDR3aa: CAGTSGSMAGANVLTF
CDR3nt: TGTGCCGGCACTAGCGGGAGTATGGCTGGGGCCAACGTCCTGACTTTC

abundance: .
j_gene: TRBJ1-2
v_gene: TRBV29-1
d_gene: TRBD1
CDR3aa: CSVELGQDRRFYGYTF
CDR3nt: TGCAGCGTTGAGCTGGGACAGGACCGACGATTCTATGGCTACACCTTC

abundance: .
j_gene: TRBJ2-7
v_gene: TRBV6-5
d_gene: TRBD2
CDR3aa: CASRRTSGLYEQYF
CDR3nt: TGTGCCAGCAGGAGGACTAGCGGGCTCTACGAGCAGTACTTC

abundance: .
j_gene: TRBJ1-1
v_gene: TRBV5-4
d_gene: .
CDR3aa: CASSSGGAGSGSEAFF
CDR3nt: TGTGCCAGCAGCTCGGGGGGGGCGGGGAGTGGGTCTGAAGCTTTCTTT

abundance: .
j_gene: TRBJ1-5
v_gene: TRBV5-6
d_gene: TRBD1
CDR3aa: CASSLFGLGQGLGPQHF
CDR3nt: TGTGCCAGCAGCTTGTTCGGGTTAGGACAGGGCTTAGGGCCCCAGCATTTT

abundance: few
j_gene: TRBJ2-2
v_gene: TRBV13
d_gene: TRBD2
CDR3aa: CASSFGGRASTGELFF
CDR3nt: TGTGCCAGCAGCTTTGGCGGGAGGGCCAGCACCGGGGAGCTGTTTTTT

abundance: .
j_gene: TRBJ2-7
v_gene: TRBV19
d_gene: TRBD2
CDR3aa: CASSGLAGYPYEQYF
CDR3nt: TGTGCCAGTAGTGGCCTAGCGGGATACCCCTACGAGCAGTACTTC

abundance: few
j_gene: TRBJ1-1
v_gene: TRBV5-6
d_gene: .
CDR3aa: CASSLVDRLSTEAFF
CDR3nt: TGTGCCAGCAGCTTGGTAGACAGGCTGTCCACTGAAGCTTTCTTT

abundance: .
j_gene: TRBJ2-3
v_gene: TRBV7-9
d_gene: .
CDR3aa: CASSSTRGTDTQYF
CDR3nt: TGTGCCAGCAGCTCCACTCGTGGCACAGATACGCAGTATTTT

abundance: .
j_gene: TRBJ2-7
v_gene: TRBV5-1
d_gene: TRBD2
CDR3aa: CASSSGTSGSTTYEQYF
CDR3nt: TGCGCCAGCAGCTCCGGGACTAGCGGGAGCACGACCTACGAGCAGTACTTC

abundance: .
j_gene: TRBJ1-1
v_gene: TRBV6-5
d_gene: .
CDR3aa: CATFDRDTNTEAFF
CDR3nt: TGTGCCACTTTCGACCGGGACACAAACACTGAAGCTTTCTTT

abundance: .
j_gene: TRBJ1-2
v_gene: TRBV27
d_gene: .
CDR3aa: CASSLSGAFDYGYTF
CDR3nt: TGTGCCAGCAGTTTATCAGGGGCGTTCGACTATGGCTACACCTTC

abundance: few
j_gene: TRBJ2-2
v_gene: TRBV10-2
d_gene: TRBD2
CDR3aa: CASKGRGGRAGELFF
CDR3nt: TGCGCCAGCAAAGGGCGGGGGGGCCGGGCCGGGGAGCTGTTTTTT

abundance: .
j_gene: TRBJ2-1
v_gene: TRBV19
d_gene: TRBD1
CDR3aa: CASTSGQGNYNEQFF
CDR3nt: TGTGCCAGTACCTCGGGACAGGGAAACTACAATGAGCAGTTCTTC

abundance: .
j_gene: TRBJ2-1
v_gene: TRBV7-2
d_gene: .
CDR3aa: CASSRPSGGYEQFF
CDR3nt: TGTGCCAGCAGCCGCCCCTCGGGTGGTTATGAGCAGTTCTTC

abundance: few
j_gene: TRBJ1-3
v_gene: TRBV6-5
d_gene: TRBD1
CDR3aa: CASSWDRRNSGNTIYF
CDR3nt: TGTGCCAGCAGTTGGGACAGACGTAACTCTGGAAACACCATATATTTT

abundance: .
j_gene: TRBJ2-5
v_gene: TRBV5-6
d_gene: TRBD1
CDR3aa: CASSSGTGVQYF
CDR3nt: TGTGCCAGCAGCTCCGGGACAGGGGTCCAGTACTTC

abundance: .
j_gene: TRBJ2-7
v_gene: TRBV7-9
d_gene: TRBD2
CDR3aa: CASSPSGGHSYEQYF
CDR3nt: TGTGCCAGCAGTCCAAGCGGGGGCCACTCCTACGAGCAGTACTTC

abundance: .
j_gene: TRBJ1-1
v_gene: TRBV11-3
d_gene: .
CDR3aa: CASSLQGPNTEAFF
CDR3nt: TGTGCCAGCAGCCTGCAGGGGCCGAACACTGAAGCTTTCTTT

abundance: .
j_gene: TRBJ1-2
v_gene: TRBV15
d_gene: .
CDR3aa: CATSPRNSGTYGYTF
CDR3nt: TGTGCCACCAGTCCCCGAAATAGCGGGACCTATGGCTACACCTTC

abundance: .
j_gene: TRBJ2-5
v_gene: TRBV7-6
d_gene: TRBD2
CDR3aa: CASSPPGEPPGGTQYF
CDR3nt: TGTGCCAGCAGCCCTCCGGGAGAACCGCCGGGGGGGACCCAGTACTTC

abundance: .
j_gene: TRBJ2-1
v_gene: TRBV6-5
d_gene: TRBD1
CDR3aa: CASRPRTGLHEQFF
CDR3nt: TGTGCCAGCCGGCCGAGGACAGGCCTTCATGAGCAGTTCTTC

abundance: .
j_gene: TRBJ1-1
v_gene: TRBV30
d_gene: .
CDR3aa: CAWSALRNTEAFF
CDR3nt: TGTGCCTGGAGTGCCCTACGGAACACTGAAGCTTTCTTT

abundance: once
j_gene: TRBJ1-2
v_gene: TRBV15
d_gene: TRBD1
CDR3aa: CATSMDRVSYTF
CDR3nt: TGTGCCACCAGCATGGACAGGGTTAGTTACACCTTC